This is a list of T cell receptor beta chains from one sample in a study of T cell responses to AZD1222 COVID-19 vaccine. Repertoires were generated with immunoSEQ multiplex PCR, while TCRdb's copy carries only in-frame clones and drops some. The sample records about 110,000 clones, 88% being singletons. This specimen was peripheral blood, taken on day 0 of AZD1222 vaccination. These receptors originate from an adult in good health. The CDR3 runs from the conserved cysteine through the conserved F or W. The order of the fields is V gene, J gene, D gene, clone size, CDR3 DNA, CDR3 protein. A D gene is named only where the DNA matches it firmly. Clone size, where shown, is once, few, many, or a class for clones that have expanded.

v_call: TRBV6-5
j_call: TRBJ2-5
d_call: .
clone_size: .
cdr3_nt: TGTGCCAGCAGTTACGTAGAGACCCAGTACTTC
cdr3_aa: CASSYVETQYF

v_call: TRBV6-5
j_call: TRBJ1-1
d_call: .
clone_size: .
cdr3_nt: TGTGCCAGCAGTTACTCGGTAACAGCGGACACTGAAGCTTTCTTT
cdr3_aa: CASSYSVTADTEAFF

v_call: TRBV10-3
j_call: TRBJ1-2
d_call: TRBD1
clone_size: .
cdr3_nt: TGTGCCATCAGTGAGTCTAACAGGGGAGACTATGGCTACACCTTC
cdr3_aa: CAISESNRGDYGYTF

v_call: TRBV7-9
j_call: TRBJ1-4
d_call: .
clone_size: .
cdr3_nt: TGTGCCAGCAGCTTGGGATCGGGGGTCGGGGAAAAACTGTTTTTT
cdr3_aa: CASSLGSGVGEKLFF

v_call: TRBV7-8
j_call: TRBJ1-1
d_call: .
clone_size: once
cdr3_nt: TGTGCCAGCAGCCGATTGTTGACTGAAGCTTTCTTT
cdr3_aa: CASSRLLTEAFF

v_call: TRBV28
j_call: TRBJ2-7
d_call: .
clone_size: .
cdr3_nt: TGTGCCAGCAGTTTCCCTCCTGCCTTGTCTAGGGGTGAGCAGTACTTC
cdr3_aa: CASSFPPALSRGEQYF

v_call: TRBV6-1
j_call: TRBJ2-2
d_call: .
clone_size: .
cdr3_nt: TGTGCCAGCAGTGAAGGAGGGGGGGGCACCGGGGAGCTGTTTTTT
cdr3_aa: CASSEGGGGTGELFF

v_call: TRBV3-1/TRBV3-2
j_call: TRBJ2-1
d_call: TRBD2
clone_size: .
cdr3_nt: TGTGCCAGCAGCCATTCCGCGGGGGATGAGCAGTTCTTC
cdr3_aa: CASSHSAGDEQFF

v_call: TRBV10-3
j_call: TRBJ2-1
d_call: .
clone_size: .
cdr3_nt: TGTGCCATCAGTGAGGCAACAGGGTACAATGAGCAGTTCTTC
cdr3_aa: CAISEATGYNEQFF

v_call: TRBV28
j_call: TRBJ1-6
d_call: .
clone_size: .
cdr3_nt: TGTGCCAGCAGTCCACTGGATTTTCGGGGGGGGCACAATTCACCCCTCCACTTT
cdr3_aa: CASSPLDFRGGHNSPLHF

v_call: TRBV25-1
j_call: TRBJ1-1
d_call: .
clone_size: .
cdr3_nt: TGTGCCAGCAACCAAGTGGGTGGGACTGAAGCTTTCTTT
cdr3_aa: CASNQVGGTEAFF

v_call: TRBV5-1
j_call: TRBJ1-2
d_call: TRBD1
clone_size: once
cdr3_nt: TGCGCCAGCAGCCAGGGACAGGGGATCTATGGCTACACCTTC
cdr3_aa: CASSQGQGIYGYTF

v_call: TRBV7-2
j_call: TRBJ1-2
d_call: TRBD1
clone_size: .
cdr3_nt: TGTGCCAGCAGCTTCCGGGACAGGGTCGGCTACACCTTC
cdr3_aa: CASSFRDRVGYTF

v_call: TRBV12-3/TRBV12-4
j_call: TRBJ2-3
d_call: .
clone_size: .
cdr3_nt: TGTGCCAGCAGCGAACGCCCAGATACGCAGTATTTT
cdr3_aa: CASSERPDTQYF

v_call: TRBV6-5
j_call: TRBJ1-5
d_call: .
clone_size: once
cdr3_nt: TGTGCCAGCCGCCCGGGAGAGTTGAGCAATCAGCCCCAGCATTTT
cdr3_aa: CASRPGELSNQPQHF

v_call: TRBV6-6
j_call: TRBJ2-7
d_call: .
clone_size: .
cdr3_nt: TGTGCCAGCAGGGACACTACAGGTCCCAACGAGCAGTACTTC
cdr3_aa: CASRDTTGPNEQYF

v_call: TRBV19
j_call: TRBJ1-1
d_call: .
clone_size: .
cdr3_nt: TGTGCCAGTAGCCTACAGGGCCTCACTGAAGCTTTCTTT
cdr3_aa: CASSLQGLTEAFF

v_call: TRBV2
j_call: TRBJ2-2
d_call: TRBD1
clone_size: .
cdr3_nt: TGTGCCAGCAGTGAACAGGGGGTCGGGGAGCTGTTTTTT
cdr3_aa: CASSEQGVGELFF

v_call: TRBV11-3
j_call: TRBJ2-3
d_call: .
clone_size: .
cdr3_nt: TGTGCCAGCAGCCCAGGGGGCGGGGGCCTAGATACGCAGTATTTT
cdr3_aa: CASSPGGGGLDTQYF

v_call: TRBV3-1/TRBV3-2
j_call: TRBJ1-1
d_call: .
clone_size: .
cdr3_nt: TGTGCCAGCAGCCCAGGAGGCGGGTATGCTTTCTTT
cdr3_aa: CASSPGGGYAFF

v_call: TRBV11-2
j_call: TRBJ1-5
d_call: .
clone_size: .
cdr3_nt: TGTGCCAGCAGCTTAGGAGGGAGCAATCAGCCCCAGCATTTT
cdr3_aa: CASSLGGSNQPQHF

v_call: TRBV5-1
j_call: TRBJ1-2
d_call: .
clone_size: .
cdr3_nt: TGCGCCAGCAGCTTGGAAGCCACGACTAACTATGGCTACACCTTC
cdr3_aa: CASSLEATTNYGYTF

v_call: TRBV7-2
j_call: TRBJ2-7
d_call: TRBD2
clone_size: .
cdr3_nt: TGTGCCAGCAGCTTAGTTGGCGGGGGGGCAGACGAGCAGTACTTC
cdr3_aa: CASSLVGGGADEQYF

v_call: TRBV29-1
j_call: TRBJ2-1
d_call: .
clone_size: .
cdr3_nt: TGCAGCGTTGTACAGCCCTCCTACAATGAGCAGTTCTTC
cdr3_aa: CSVVQPSYNEQFF

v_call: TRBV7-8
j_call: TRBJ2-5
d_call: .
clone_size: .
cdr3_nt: TGTGCCAGCAGCTTTCGCCAAACAGAGACCCAGTACTTC
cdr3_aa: CASSFRQTETQYF

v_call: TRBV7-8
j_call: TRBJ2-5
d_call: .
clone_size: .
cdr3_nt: TGTGCCAGCAGCTTTGGGGGACCCCAAGAGACCCAGTACTTC
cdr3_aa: CASSFGGPQETQYF

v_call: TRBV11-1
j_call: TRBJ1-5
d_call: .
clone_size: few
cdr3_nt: TGTGCCAGCAGCTTAGGGGTGTCGGAGCCCCAGCATTTT
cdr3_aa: CASSLGVSEPQHF

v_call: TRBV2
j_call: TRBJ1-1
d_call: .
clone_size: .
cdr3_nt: TGTGCCAGCAGTGATCGAGGGGGAACCATGAACACTGAAGCTTTCTTT
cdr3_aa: CASSDRGGTMNTEAFF

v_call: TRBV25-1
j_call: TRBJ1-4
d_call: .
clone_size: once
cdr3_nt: TGTGCCAGCAGTGAATCGCAGGGATACTTCGAAAAACTGTTTTTT
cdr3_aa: CASSESQGYFEKLFF

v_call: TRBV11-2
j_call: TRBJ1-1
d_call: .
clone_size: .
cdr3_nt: TGTGCCAGCAGCTTAGATCGCCCGCGTGTGGCTTTCTTT
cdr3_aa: CASSLDRPRVAFF

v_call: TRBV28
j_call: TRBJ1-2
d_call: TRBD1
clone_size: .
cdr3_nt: TGTGCCAGCAGGACAGGGGTAGCCTATGGCTACACCTTC
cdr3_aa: CASRTGVAYGYTF

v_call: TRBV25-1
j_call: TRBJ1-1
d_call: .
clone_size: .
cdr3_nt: TGTGCCAGCAGTGAATATGGTAGCGGGGCCACTGAAGCTTTCTTT
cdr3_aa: CASSEYGSGATEAFF

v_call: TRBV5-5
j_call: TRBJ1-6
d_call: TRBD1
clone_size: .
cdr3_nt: TGTGCCAGCAGCCTATACCAGGGGGCAATTAATTCACCCCTCCACTTT
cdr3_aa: CASSLYQGAINSPLHF

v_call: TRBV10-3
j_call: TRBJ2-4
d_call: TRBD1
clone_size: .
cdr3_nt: TGTGCCACGAACCCCGGGACAGGGCTGCTAGCCAAAAACATTCAGTACTTC
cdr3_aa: CATNPGTGLLAKNIQYF

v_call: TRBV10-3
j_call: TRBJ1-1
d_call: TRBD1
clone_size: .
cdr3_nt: TGTGCCATCCGGGACAGAGGAATGAACACTGAAGCTTTCTTT
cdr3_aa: CAIRDRGMNTEAFF

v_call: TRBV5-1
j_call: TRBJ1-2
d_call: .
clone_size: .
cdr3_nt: TGCGCCAGCAGCTCCTTGGCTGTTGGCTATGGCTACACCTTC
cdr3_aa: CASSSLAVGYGYTF

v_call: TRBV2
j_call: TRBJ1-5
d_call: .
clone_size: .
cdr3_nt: TGTGCCAGCAGTGAGGGGGCCGGCAATCAGCCCCAGCATTTT
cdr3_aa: CASSEGAGNQPQHF

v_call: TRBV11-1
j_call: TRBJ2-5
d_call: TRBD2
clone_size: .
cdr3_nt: TGTGCCAGCAGCTTATCTAGCGGGGGTTATCAAGAGACCCAGTACTTC
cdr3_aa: CASSLSSGGYQETQYF

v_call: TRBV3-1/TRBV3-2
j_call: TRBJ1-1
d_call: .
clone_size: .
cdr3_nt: TGTGCCAGCAGCCCACCAGGGTTCACTGAAGCTTTCTTT
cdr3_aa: CASSPPGFTEAFF

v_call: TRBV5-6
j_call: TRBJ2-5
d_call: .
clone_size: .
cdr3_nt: TGTGCCAGCAGCTTTGAAGAGACCCAGTACTTC
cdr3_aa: CASSFEETQYF

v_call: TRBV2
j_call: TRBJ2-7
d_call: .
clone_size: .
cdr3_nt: TGTGCCAGCAGTGAAGGGGCCTACGAGCAGTACTTC
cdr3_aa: CASSEGAYEQYF

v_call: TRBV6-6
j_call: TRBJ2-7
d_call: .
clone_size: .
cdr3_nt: TGTGCCAGCAGTTCGCTCAAGACAGATTCAACCTACGAGCAGTACTTC
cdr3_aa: CASSSLKTDSTYEQYF

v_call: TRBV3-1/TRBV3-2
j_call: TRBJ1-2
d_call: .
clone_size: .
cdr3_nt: TGTGCCAGCAGCCACCTAATCTATGGCTACACCTTC
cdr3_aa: CASSHLIYGYTF

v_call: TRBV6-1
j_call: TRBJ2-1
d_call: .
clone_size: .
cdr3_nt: TGTGCCAGCAGTGAACCCGCACTCCTGGGACGTGCTGAGCAGTTCTTC
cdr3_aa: CASSEPALLGRAEQFF

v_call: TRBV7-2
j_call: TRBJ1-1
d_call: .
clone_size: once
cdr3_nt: TGTGCCAGCACCGCGGACAGGAACACTGAAGCTTTCTTT
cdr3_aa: CASTADRNTEAFF

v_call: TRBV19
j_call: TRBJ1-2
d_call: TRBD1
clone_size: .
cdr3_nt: TGTGCCAGTAGTATAGGTGTGGGGACAGGGTATTCTGGCTACACCTTC
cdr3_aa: CASSIGVGTGYSGYTF

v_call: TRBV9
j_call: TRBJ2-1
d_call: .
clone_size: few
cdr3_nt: TGTGCCAGCAGCGTAGAGGCAGGGCCCTGGGGTGAGCAGTTCTTC
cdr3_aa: CASSVEAGPWGEQFF

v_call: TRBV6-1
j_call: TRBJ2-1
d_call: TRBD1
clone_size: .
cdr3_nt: TGTGCCAGCAGTGAAGATGCAGGGGGAACCAATGAGCAGTTCTTC
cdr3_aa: CASSEDAGGTNEQFF

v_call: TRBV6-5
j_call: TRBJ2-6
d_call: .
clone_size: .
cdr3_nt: TGTGCCAGCACGCGATCGGGCTCTGGGGCCAACGTCCTGACTTTC
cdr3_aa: CASTRSGSGANVLTF

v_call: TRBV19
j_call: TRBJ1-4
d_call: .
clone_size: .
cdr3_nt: TGTGCCAGTAGTGAGCACAGGAGTAGTGAAAAACTGTTTTTT
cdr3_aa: CASSEHRSSEKLFF

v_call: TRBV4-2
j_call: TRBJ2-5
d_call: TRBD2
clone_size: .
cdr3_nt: TGTGCCAGCAGCCAAGAGAGCGGGGGGGACCAAGAGACCCAGTACTTC
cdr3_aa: CASSQESGGDQETQYF

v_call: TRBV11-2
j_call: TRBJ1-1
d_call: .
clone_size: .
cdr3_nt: TGTGCCAGCAGCTTAAACAGGGATTCAAGCACTGAAGCTTTCTTT
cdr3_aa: CASSLNRDSSTEAFF

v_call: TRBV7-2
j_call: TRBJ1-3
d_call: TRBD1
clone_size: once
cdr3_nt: TGTGCCAGCAGCGTACAGGGGCGAAACACCATATATTTT
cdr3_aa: CASSVQGRNTIYF

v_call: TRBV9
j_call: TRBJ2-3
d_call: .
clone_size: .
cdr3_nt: TGTGCCAGCAGCGTAGGGCAGGGGTCTAACACAGATACGCAGTATTTT
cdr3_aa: CASSVGQGSNTDTQYF

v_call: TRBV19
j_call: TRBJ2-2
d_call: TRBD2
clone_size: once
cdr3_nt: TGTGCCAGTAGTAATCAGCGGGGGTCGAACACCGGGGAGCTGTTTTTT
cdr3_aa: CASSNQRGSNTGELFF

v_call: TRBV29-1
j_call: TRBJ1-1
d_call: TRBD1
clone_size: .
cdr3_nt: TGCAGCGTTGAATGGGGACAGGGGGAAGCTTTCTTT
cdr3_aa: CSVEWGQGEAFF

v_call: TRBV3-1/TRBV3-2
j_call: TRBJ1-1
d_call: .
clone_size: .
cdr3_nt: TGTGCCAGCAGCCAAGGGGAGGTCACTGAAGCTTTCTTT
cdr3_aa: CASSQGEVTEAFF

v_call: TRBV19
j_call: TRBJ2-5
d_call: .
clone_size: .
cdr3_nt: TGTGCCAGTAGTATAGATCCTGGGGACCAAGAGACCCAGTACTTC
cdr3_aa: CASSIDPGDQETQYF

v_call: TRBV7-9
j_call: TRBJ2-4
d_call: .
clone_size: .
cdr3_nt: TGTGCCAGCAGCGATGGGACACTTTTAGCCAAAAACATTCAGTACTTC
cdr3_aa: CASSDGTLLAKNIQYF

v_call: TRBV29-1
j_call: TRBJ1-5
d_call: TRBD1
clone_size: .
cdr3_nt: TGCAGCGTTGTGGACAGGGACAATCAGCCCCAGCATTTT
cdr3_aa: CSVVDRDNQPQHF